This TCR beta chain comes out of a study of control samples from healthy donors and cancer patients. The CDR3 totals 12 residues. Germline CDR1 is SGHRS and CDR2 is YFSETQ. Trimming pared 3 bases from V and 1 base from J, leaving 4 bases between. TCRdb's table, derived via immunoSEQ multiplex PCR, lists solely in-frame clones and lacks some. The sample includes 100,000 or so clones, about 89% of them seen just once. The sequence derives from a man younger than 45 in good health. The sequenced material came from blood. The chain recombines TRBV5-1 with TRBJ1-1, with D unresolved. The CDR3 nucleotides are TGCGCCAGCAGCTCCGGGAACACTGAAGCTTTCTTT. Its protein product is CASSSGNTEAFF.